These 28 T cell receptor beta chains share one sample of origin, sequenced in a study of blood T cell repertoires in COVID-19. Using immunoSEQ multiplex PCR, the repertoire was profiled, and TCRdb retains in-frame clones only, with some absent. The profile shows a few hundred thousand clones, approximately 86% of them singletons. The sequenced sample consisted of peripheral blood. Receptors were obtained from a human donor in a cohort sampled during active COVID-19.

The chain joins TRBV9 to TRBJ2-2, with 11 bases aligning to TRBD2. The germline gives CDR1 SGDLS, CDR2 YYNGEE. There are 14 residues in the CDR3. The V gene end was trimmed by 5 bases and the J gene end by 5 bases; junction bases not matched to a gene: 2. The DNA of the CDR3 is TGTGCCAGCAGGTCTAGCGGGAGGACCGGGGAGCTGTTTTTT. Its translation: CASRSSGRTGELFF.

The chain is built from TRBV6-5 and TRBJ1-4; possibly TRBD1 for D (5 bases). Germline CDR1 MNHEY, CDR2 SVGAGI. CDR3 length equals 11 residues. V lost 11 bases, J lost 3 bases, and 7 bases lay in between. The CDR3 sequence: CASRANEKLFF. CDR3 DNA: TGTGCCTCCAGGGCTAATGAAAAACTGTTTTTT.

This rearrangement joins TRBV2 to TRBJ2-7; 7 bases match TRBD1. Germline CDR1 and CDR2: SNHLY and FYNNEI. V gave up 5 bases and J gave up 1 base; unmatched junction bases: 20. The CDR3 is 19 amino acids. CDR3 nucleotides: TGTGCCAGCAGTTCTAATATAGACGATGACAGGGTGGAATCCTACGAGCAGTACTTC. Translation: CASSSNIDDDRVESYEQYF.

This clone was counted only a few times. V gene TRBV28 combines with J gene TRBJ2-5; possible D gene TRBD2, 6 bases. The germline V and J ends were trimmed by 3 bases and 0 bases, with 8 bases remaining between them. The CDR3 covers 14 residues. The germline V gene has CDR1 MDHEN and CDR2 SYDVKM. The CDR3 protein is CASSLAGYQETQYF. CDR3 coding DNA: TGTGCCAGCAGTTTGGCGGGGTACCAAGAGACCCAGTACTTC.

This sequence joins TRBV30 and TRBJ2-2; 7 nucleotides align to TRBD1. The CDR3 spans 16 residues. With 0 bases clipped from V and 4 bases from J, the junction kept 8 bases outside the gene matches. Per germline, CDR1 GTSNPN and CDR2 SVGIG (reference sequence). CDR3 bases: TGTGCCTGGAGTGTACTCGACAGGGCGTCCACCGGGGAGCTGTTTTTT. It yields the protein CAWSVLDRASTGELFF.

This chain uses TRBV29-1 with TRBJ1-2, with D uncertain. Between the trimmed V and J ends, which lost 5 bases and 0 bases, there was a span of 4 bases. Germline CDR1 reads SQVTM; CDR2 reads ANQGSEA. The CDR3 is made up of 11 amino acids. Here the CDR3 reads CSVQANYGYTF. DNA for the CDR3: TGCAGCGTTCAGGCTAACTATGGCTACACCTTC.

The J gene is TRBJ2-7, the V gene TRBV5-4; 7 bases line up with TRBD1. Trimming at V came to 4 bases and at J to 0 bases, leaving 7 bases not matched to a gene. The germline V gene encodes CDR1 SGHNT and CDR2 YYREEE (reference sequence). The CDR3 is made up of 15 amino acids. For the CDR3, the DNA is TGTGCCAGCAGCGACAATAACAGGGGCTCCTACGAGCAGTACTTC. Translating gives CASSDNNRGSYEQYF.

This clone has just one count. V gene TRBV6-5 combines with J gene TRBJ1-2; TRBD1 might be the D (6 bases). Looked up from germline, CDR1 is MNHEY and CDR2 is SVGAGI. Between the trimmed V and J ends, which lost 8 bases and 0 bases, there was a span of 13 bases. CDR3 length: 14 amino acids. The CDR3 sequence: CASRGAGSNYGYTF. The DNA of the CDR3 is TGTGCCAGCCGGGGGGCAGGGTCTAACTATGGCTACACCTTC.

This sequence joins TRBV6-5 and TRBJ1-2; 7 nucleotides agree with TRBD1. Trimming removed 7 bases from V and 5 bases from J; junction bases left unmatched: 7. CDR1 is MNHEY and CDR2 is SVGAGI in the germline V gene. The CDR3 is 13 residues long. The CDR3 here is CASTLTGTYGYTF. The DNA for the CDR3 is TGTGCCAGCACCCTGACAGGGACTTATGGCTACACCTTC.

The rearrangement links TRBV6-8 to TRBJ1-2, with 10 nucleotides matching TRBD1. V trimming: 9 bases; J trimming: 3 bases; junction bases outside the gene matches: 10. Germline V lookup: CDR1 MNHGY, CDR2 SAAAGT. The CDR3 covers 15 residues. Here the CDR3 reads CARVKTGGADYGYTF. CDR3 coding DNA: TGTGCCAGGGTAAAGACAGGGGGCGCGGACTATGGCTACACCTTC.

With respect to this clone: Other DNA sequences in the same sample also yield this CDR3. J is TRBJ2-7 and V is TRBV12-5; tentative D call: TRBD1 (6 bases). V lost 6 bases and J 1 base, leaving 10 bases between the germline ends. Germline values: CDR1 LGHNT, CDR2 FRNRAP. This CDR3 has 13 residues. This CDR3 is CASGLGQSYEQYF. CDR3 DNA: TGTGCTAGTGGCCTTGGACAGTCCTACGAGCAGTACTTC.

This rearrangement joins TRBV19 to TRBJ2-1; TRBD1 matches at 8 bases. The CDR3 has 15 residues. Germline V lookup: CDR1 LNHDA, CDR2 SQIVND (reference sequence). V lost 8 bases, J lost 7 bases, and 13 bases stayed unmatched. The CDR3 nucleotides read TGTGCCAGTGGAACCGGGACAGGATATCGGAATGAGCAGTTCTTC. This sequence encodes CASGTGTGYRNEQFF.

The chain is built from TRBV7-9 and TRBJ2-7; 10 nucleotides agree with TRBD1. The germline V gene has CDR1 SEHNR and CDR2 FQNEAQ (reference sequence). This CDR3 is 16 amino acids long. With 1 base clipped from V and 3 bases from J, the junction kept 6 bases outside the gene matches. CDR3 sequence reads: CASSLGGTGEYYEQYF. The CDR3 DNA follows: TGTGCCAGCAGCTTAGGAGGGACAGGGGAGTACTACGAGCAGTACTTC.

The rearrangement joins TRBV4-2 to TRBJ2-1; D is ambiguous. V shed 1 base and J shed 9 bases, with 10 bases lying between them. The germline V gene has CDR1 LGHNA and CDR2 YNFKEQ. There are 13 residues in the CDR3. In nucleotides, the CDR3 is TGTGCCAGCAGCCAAGCTCTGAGCGCTGAGCAGTTCTTC. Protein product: CASSQALSAEQFF.

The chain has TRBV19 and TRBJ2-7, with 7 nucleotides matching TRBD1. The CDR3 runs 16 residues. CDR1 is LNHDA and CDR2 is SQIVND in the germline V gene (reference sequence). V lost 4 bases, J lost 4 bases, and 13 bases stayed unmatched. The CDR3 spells CASSSILHRGVYEQYF. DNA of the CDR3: TGTGCCAGTAGTAGTATACTGCACAGGGGAGTATACGAGCAGTACTTC.

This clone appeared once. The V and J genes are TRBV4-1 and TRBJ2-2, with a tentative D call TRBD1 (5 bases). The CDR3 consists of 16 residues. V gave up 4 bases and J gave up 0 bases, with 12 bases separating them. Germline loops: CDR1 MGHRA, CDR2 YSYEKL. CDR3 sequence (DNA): TGCGCCAGCAGCCCCAGGGTCCTCGCGAACACCGGGGAGCTGTTTTTT. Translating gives CASSPRVLANTGELFF.

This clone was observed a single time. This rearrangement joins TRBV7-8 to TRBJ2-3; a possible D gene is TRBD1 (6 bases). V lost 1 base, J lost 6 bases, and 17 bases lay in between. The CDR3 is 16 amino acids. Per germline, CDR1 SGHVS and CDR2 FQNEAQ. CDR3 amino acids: CASSLGLSQGLDTQYF. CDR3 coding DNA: TGTGCCAGCAGCTTAGGACTGTCTCAGGGGTTGGATACGCAGTATTTT.

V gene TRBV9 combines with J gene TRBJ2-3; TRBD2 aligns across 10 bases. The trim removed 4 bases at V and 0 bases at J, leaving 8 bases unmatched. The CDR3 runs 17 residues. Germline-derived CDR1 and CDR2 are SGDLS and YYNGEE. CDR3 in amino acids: CASSLVGLATSTDTQYF. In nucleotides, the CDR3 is TGTGCCAGCAGCCTAGTGGGACTAGCGACTAGCACAGATACGCAGTATTTT.

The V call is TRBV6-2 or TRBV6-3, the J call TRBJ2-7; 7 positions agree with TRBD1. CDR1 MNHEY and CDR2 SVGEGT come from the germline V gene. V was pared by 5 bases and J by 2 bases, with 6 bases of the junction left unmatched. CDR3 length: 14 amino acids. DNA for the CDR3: TGTGCCAGCAGTCTCCGGGACAGTCCCTACGAGCAGTACTTC. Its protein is CASSLRDSPYEQYF.

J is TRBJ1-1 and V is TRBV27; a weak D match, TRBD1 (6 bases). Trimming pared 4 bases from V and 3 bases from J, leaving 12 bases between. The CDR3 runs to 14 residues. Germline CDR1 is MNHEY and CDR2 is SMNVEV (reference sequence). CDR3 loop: CASSSLQGDTEAFF. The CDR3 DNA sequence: TGTGCCAGCAGTTCCCTACAGGGTGACACTGAAGCTTTCTTT.

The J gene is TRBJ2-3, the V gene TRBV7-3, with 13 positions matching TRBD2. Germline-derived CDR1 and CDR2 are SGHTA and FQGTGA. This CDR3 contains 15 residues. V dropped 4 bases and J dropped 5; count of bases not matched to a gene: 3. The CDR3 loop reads CASSSRTSGRDTQYF. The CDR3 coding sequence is TGTGCCAGCAGCTCTAGGACTAGCGGGAGAGATACGCAGTATTTT. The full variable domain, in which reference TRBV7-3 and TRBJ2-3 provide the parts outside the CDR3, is GAGVSQTPSNKVTEKGKYVELRCDPISGHTALYWYRQSLGQGPEFLIYFQGTGAADDSGLPNDRFFAVRPEGSVSTLKIQRTERGDSAVYLCASSSRTSGRDTQYFGPGTRLTVL.

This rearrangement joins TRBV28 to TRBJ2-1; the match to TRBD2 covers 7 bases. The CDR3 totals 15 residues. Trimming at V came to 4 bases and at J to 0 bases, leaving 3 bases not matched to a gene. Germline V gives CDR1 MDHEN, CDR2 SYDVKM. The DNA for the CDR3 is TGTGCCAGCAGTTATGCGGGGGACTCCTACAATGAGCAGTTCTTC. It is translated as CASSYAGDSYNEQFF.

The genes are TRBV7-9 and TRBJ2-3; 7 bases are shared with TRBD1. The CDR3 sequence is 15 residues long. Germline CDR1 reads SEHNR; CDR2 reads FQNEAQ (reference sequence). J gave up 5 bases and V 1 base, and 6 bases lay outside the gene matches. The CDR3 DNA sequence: TGTGCCAGCAGCTTAGGAGGGACAGATCGAGATACGCAGTATTTT. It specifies CASSLGGTDRDTQYF.

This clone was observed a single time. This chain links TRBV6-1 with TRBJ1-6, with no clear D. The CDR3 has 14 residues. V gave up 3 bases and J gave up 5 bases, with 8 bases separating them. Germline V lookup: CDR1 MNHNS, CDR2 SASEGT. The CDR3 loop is CASSDFGDNSPLHF. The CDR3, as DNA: TGTGCCAGCAGTGATTTCGGGGATAATTCACCCCTCCACTTT.

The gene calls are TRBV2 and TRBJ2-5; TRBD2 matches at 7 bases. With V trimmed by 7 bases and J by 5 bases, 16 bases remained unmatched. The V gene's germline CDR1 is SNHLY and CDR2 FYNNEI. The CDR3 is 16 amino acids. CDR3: CASKASRAGVGETQYF. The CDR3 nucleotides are TGTGCCAGCAAGGCTTCCCGCGCGGGAGTGGGGGAGACCCAGTACTTC. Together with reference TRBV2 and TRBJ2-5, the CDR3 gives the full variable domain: EPEVTQTPSHQVTQMGQEVILRCVPISNHLYFYWYRQILGQKVEFLVSFYNNEISEKSEIFDDQFSVERPDGSNFTLKIRSTKLEDSAMYFCASKASRAGVGETQYFGPGTRLLVL.

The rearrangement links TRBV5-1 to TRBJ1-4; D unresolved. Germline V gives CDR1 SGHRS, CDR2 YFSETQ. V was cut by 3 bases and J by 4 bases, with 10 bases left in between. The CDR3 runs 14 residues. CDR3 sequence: CASSWRAVNEKLFF. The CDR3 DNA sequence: TGCGCCAGCAGCTGGAGGGCAGTTAATGAAAAACTGTTTTTT.

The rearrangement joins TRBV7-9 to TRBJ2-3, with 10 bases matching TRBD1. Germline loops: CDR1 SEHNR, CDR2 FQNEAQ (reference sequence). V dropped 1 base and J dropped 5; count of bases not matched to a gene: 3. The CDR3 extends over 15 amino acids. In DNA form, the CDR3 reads TGTGCCAGCAGCTTAGGAGACAGGGGGCAAGATACGCAGTATTTT. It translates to CASSLGDRGQDTQYF.

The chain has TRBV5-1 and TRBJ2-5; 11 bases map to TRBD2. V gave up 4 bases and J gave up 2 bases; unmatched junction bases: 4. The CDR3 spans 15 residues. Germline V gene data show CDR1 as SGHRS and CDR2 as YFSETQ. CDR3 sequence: CASSMGLAVQETQYF. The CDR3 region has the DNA TGCGCCAGCAGCATGGGACTAGCGGTACAAGAGACCCAGTACTTC.